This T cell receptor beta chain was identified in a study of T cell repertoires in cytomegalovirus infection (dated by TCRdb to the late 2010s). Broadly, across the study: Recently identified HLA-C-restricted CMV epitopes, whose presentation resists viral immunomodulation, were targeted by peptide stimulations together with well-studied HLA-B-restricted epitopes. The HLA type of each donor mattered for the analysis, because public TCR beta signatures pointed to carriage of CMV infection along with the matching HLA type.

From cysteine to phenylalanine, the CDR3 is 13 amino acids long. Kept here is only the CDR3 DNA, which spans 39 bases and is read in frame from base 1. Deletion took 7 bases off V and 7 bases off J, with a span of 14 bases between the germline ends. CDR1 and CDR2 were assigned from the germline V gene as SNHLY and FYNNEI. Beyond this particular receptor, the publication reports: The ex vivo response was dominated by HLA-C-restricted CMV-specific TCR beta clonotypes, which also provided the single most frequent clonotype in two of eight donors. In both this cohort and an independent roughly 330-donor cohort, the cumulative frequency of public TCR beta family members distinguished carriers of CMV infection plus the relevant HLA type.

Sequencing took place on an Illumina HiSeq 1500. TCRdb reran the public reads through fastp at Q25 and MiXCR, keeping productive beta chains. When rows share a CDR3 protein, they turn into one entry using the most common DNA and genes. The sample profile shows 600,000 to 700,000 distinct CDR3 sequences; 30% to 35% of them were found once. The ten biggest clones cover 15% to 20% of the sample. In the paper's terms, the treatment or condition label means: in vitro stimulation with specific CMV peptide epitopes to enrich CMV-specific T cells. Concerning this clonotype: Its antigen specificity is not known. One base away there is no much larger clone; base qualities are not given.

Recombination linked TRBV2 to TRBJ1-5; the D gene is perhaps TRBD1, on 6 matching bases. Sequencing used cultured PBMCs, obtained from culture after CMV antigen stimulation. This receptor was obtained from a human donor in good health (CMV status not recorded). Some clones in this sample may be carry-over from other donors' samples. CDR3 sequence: CASNLQGSQPQHF. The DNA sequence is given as TGTGCCAGCAATTTACAGGGCAGCCAGCCCCAGCATTTT.